These T cell receptor beta chains were read from a single sample in a study of beta chain features in type 1 diabetes. Sequenced by immunoSEQ multiplex PCR; TCRdb stores in-frame clones only, minus some. The profile covers approximately 140,000 clones, with around 50% appearing a single time and roughly 0.4% taken by the ten largest. The sample taken for sequencing was Tregs from blood. The receptors shown here come from a man between 18 and 35 years old in good health. The CDR3 runs from the conserved cysteine through the conserved F or W. The D gene is left open where the match is weak. Some rows mark clone size as missing; the rest say once, few, many or name a class of expanded clone.

cdr3_aa cdr3_nt clone_size v_call d_call j_call
CASSSRYGQGSHRSYEQYF TGTGCCAGCAGCTCTCGCTATGGACAGGGATCCCATCGGTCCTACGAGCAGTACTTC . TRBV7-9 TRBD1 TRBJ2-7
CASSTGGISYGYTF TGTGCCAGCAGCACGGGGGGAATCTCCTATGGCTACACCTTC . TRBV5-4 . TRBJ1-2
CASSLDRYEQYF TGCGCCAGCAGCTTGGACAGATACGAGCAGTACTTC . TRBV5-1 . TRBJ2-7
CASAFGQGNTEAFF TGTGCCAGCGCCTTCGGGCAGGGGAACACTGAAGCTTTCTTT . TRBV7-9 . TRBJ1-1
CASSLGLAKNIQYF TGTGCCAGCAGCTTGGGACTAGCCAAAAACATTCAGTACTTC . TRBV7-2 . TRBJ2-4
CASSYSRYTNEKLFF TGTGCCAGCAGTTACTCCCGGTATACTAATGAAAAACTGTTTTTT few TRBV6-6 . TRBJ1-4
CASSQIYSGITYEQFF TGCGCCAGCAGCCAAATCTACTCAGGGATAACGTATGAGCAGTTCTTC . TRBV4-3 . TRBJ2-1
CASSLLTGSAYEQYF TGTGCCAGCAGCTTACTGACAGGGTCCGCCTACGAGCAGTACTTC . TRBV11-2 TRBD1 TRBJ2-7
CASSLLGQGYEQYF TGTGCCAGCAGCTTATTGGGACAGGGTTACGAGCAGTACTTC . TRBV7-2 TRBD1 TRBJ2-7
CASSPGTGVGEQYF TGTGCCAGCAGTCCCGGGACAGGGGTTGGCGAGCAGTACTTC . TRBV27 TRBD1 TRBJ2-7
CASRQGGGYTF TGTGCCAGCAGACAGGGGGGCGGCTACACCTTC . TRBV6-5 TRBD1 TRBJ1-2
CASSVVALTDTQYF TGTGCCAGCAGCGTAGTGGCTCTCACAGATACGCAGTATTTT . TRBV9 . TRBJ2-3
CASSFQGPYEQYF TGTGCCAGCAGCTTTCAGGGGCCCTACGAGCAGTACTTC . TRBV7-9 . TRBJ2-7
CASSLLTGELLF TGTGCCAGCAGCCTACTCACCGGGGAGCTGCTTTTT . TRBV27 . TRBJ2-2
CASRLVGAGNVNEQFF TGTGCCAGCAGGCTAGTTGGGGCGGGAAATGTGAATGAGCAGTTCTTC . TRBV28 . TRBJ2-1
CASSFSAGEDTQYF TGTGCCAGCAGTTTCTCAGCGGGAGAAGATACGCAGTATTTT . TRBV28 TRBD2 TRBJ2-3
CASDSGGPQPQHF TGTGCCAGCGATTCAGGGGGACCCCAGCCCCAGCATTTT few TRBV6-6 TRBD1 TRBJ1-5
CASSLAGSSYEQYF TGTGCCAGCAGCTTAGCGGGCAGTTCCTACGAGCAGTACTTC few TRBV7-9 . TRBJ2-7
CAIMGGSTDTQYF TGTGCCATCATGGGGGGTAGCACAGATACGCAGTATTTT . TRBV10-3 . TRBJ2-3
CASSIGTGTYEQYF TGTGCCAGTAGTATAGGGACAGGGACCTACGAGCAGTACTTC few TRBV19 TRBD1 TRBJ2-7
CASSVSSQASSYNEQFF TGTGCCAGCAGCGTTAGTTCCCAGGCAAGCTCCTACAATGAGCAGTTCTTC . TRBV9 . TRBJ2-1
CSVEDRGLPNEQYF TGCAGCGTTGAGGACAGGGGCCTCCCTAACGAGCAGTACTTC . TRBV29-1 TRBD1 TRBJ2-7
CASSFSSGGLETQYF TGTGCCAGCAGTTTTTCCAGCGGGGGGCTCGAGACCCAGTACTTC . TRBV27 TRBD2 TRBJ2-5